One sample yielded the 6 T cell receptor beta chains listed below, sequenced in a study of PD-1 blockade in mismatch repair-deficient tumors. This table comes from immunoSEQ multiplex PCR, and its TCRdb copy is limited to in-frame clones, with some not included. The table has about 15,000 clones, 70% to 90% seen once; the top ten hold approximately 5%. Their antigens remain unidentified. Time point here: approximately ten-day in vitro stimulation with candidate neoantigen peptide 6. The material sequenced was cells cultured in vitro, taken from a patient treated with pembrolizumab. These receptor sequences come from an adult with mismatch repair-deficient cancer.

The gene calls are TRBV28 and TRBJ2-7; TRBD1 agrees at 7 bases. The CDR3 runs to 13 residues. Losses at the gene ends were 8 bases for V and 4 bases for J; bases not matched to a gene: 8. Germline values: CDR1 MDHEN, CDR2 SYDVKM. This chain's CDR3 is CASGEQGWYEQYF. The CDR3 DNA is TGTGCCAGCGGAGAACAGGGGTGGTACGAGCAGTACTTC.

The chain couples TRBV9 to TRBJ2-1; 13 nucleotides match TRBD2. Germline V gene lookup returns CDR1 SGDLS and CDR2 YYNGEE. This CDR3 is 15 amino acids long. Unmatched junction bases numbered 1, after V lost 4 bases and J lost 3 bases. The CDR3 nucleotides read TGTGCCAGCAGCAGGACTAGCGGGAGCTACAATGAGCAGTTCTTC. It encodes CASSRTSGSYNEQFF.

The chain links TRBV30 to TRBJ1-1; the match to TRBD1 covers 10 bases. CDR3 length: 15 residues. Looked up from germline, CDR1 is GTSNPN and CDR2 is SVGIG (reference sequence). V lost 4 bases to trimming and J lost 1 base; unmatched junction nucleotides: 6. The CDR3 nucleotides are TGTGCCTGGATCCCCGGGACAGGGGCGAACACTGAAGCTTTCTTT. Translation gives CAWIPGTGANTEAFF.

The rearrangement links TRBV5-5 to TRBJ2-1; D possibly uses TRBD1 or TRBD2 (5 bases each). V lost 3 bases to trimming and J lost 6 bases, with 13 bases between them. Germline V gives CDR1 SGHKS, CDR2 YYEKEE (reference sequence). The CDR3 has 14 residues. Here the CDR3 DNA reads TGTGCCAGCAGCTCCACGGGACCCTCCAATGAGCAGTTCTTC. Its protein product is CASSSTGPSNEQFF.

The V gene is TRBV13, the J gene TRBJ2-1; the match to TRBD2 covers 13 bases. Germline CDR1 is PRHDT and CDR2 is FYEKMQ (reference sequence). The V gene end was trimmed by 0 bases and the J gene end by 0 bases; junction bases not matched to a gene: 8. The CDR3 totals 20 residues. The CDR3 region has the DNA TGTGCCAGCAGCTTAGGCAGTAGGGGACTAGCGGGACGCTCCTACAATGAGCAGTTCTTC. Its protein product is CASSLGSRGLAGRSYNEQFF.

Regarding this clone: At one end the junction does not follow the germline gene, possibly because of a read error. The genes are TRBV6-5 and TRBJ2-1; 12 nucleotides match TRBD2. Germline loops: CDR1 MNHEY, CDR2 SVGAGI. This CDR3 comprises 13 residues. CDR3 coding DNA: TGTGCCAGCAGCTCCCCGGGACTAGCGGGTCTAATCTTC. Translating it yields CASSSPGLAGLIF.